Listed below are T cell receptor beta chains from one sample, sequenced in a study of cytomegalovirus exposure and HLA in healthy donors. Only in-frame clones appear in the TCRdb table, and some are missing; sequencing was by immunoSEQ multiplex PCR. The sample carries more than 150,000 clones, around four fifths recorded once. The source material was PBMCs. The receptor set was obtained from a male donor in good health and CMV-seronegative. Both conserved end residues are part of each CDR3. A D gene is named only where the DNA matches it firmly. The size entry is marked missing in some rows and otherwise reads once, few, many or a size class.

j_call: TRBJ2-3
clone_size: few
d_call: TRBD2
v_call: TRBV28
cdr3_nt: TGTGCCAGCACGCTCCTCTGGGGGGGTACGGGCACAGATACGCAGTATTTT
cdr3_aa: CASTLLWGGTGTDTQYF

j_call: TRBJ2-7
clone_size: few
d_call: NA
v_call: TRBV28
cdr3_nt: TGTGCCAGCAGTTCCTCCTCCTACGAGCAGTACTTC
cdr3_aa: CASSSSSYEQYF

j_call: TRBJ2-1
clone_size: NA
d_call: NA
v_call: TRBV19
cdr3_nt: TGTGCCAGTAGTCCGCGGTCCGGGGATGAGCAGTTCTTC
cdr3_aa: CASSPRSGDEQFF

j_call: TRBJ2-7
clone_size: NA
d_call: TRBD2
v_call: TRBV5-4
cdr3_nt: TGTGCCAGCAGCTCGTCACTAGCGAATTTCGGCGAGCAGTACTTC
cdr3_aa: CASSSSLANFGEQYF

j_call: TRBJ1-2
clone_size: NA
d_call: TRBD1
v_call: TRBV28
cdr3_nt: TGTGCCAGCAGAGGGACAGGGAGTGGTGGCTACACCTTC
cdr3_aa: CASRGTGSGGYTF

j_call: TRBJ2-3
clone_size: few
d_call: NA
v_call: TRBV12-5
cdr3_nt: TGTGCTAGTGGTTTGGGTACGGTAGCAGATACGCAGTATTTT
cdr3_aa: CASGLGTVADTQYF

j_call: TRBJ2-2
clone_size: NA
d_call: TRBD2
v_call: TRBV7-9
cdr3_nt: TGTGCCAGCAGCCTACCTCTCGGGGGGACTGGGGAGCTGTTTTTT
cdr3_aa: CASSLPLGGTGELFF

j_call: TRBJ1-2
clone_size: NA
d_call: NA
v_call: TRBV21-1
cdr3_nt: TGTGCCAGCAGCAAAACCACAGGGGATGGCTACACCTTC
cdr3_aa: CASSKTTGDGYTF

j_call: TRBJ1-1
clone_size: NA
d_call: TRBD1
v_call: TRBV6-5
cdr3_nt: TGTGCCAGCACCGAAACGACAGGGGATAACACTGAAGCTTTCTTT
cdr3_aa: CASTETTGDNTEAFF

j_call: TRBJ2-1
clone_size: NA
d_call: NA
v_call: TRBV19
cdr3_nt: TGTGCCAGTAGTACGGGGGGCGCCTACAATGAGCAGTTCTTC
cdr3_aa: CASSTGGAYNEQFF

j_call: TRBJ1-2
clone_size: NA
d_call: NA
v_call: TRBV10-3
cdr3_nt: TGTGCCATCAGTGGGACAGCTAACTATGGCTACACCTTC
cdr3_aa: CAISGTANYGYTF

j_call: TRBJ1-4
clone_size: NA
d_call: NA
v_call: TRBV4-1
cdr3_nt: TGCGCCAGCAGCCAAGGGCCAGGGAATGAAAAACTGTTTTTT
cdr3_aa: CASSQGPGNEKLFF

j_call: TRBJ2-7
clone_size: once
d_call: NA
v_call: TRBV5-5
cdr3_nt: TGTGCCAGCAGCCCTGTGACAGGCGGCTACGAGCAGTACTTC
cdr3_aa: CASSPVTGGYEQYF

j_call: TRBJ1-5
clone_size: NA
d_call: TRBD1
v_call: TRBV15
cdr3_nt: TGTGCCACCAGTCTGACCTTCGGACAGGCAGACGATCAGCCCCAGCATTTT
cdr3_aa: CATSLTFGQADDQPQHF

j_call: TRBJ2-7
clone_size: NA
d_call: NA
v_call: TRBV12-2
cdr3_nt: TGTGCAAGTCGCTTCTCAAGTAGCGAATGTTCCTACGAGCAGTACTTC
cdr3_aa: CASRFSSSECSYEQYF

j_call: TRBJ2-5
clone_size: NA
d_call: TRBD1
v_call: TRBV18
cdr3_nt: TGTGCCAGCTCATCGAACCCGGGACAGCAAGAGACCCAGTACTTC
cdr3_aa: CASSSNPGQQETQYF

j_call: TRBJ2-3
clone_size: NA
d_call: NA
v_call: TRBV11-2
cdr3_nt: TGTGCCAGCAAGTGGTCTGGAGGCACAGATACGCAGTATTTT
cdr3_aa: CASKWSGGTDTQYF

j_call: TRBJ2-5
clone_size: NA
d_call: TRBD1
v_call: TRBV5-4
cdr3_nt: TGTGCCAGCAGATCCGGGACAGGGAGAGGAGAGACCCAGTACTTC
cdr3_aa: CASRSGTGRGETQYF

j_call: TRBJ1-2
clone_size: NA
d_call: TRBD1
v_call: TRBV25-1
cdr3_nt: TGTGCCAGCAGTGAATTGGGGACAGGGGGTGATGGCTACACCTTC
cdr3_aa: CASSELGTGGDGYTF

j_call: TRBJ1-5
clone_size: NA
d_call: NA
v_call: TRBV6-1
cdr3_nt: TGTGCCAGCAGTTGGTCGAGTCAGCCCCAGCATTTT
cdr3_aa: CASSWSSQPQHF

j_call: TRBJ1-4
clone_size: NA
d_call: NA
v_call: TRBV4-2
cdr3_nt: TGTGCCAGCAGCCAAGAACGCGACAGGATCGCGGCTAATGAAAAACTGTTTTTT
cdr3_aa: CASSQERDRIAANEKLFF

j_call: TRBJ1-1
clone_size: NA
d_call: TRBD1
v_call: TRBV5-1
cdr3_nt: TGCGCCAGCAGCATTACCGGGACAGGGAACACTGAAGCTTTCTTT
cdr3_aa: CASSITGTGNTEAFF

j_call: TRBJ2-3
clone_size: NA
d_call: NA
v_call: TRBV4-3
cdr3_nt: TGCGCCAGCAGCCAAGACGGGAGACCCACAGATACGCAGTATTTT
cdr3_aa: CASSQDGRPTDTQYF

j_call: TRBJ2-7
clone_size: NA
d_call: TRBD1
v_call: TRBV5-1
cdr3_nt: TGCGCCAGCAGCCACGGGACAGGGAGGGTCTCCTACGAGCAGTACTTC
cdr3_aa: CASSHGTGRVSYEQYF

j_call: TRBJ1-3
clone_size: few
d_call: TRBD1
v_call: TRBV9
cdr3_nt: TGTGCCAGCAGCCCCCGCGGGACAGGGGAAGTCTGGTCTGGAAACACCATATATTTT
cdr3_aa: CASSPRGTGEVWSGNTIYF

j_call: TRBJ1-2
clone_size: NA
d_call: NA
v_call: TRBV27
cdr3_nt: TGTGCCAGCAGACCCCGGTCCCAGGCTAACTATGGCTACACCTTC
cdr3_aa: CASRPRSQANYGYTF

j_call: TRBJ2-1
clone_size: NA
d_call: NA
v_call: TRBV5-1
cdr3_nt: TGCGCCAGCAAAGGGGACTACAATGAGCAGTTCTTC
cdr3_aa: CASKGDYNEQFF

j_call: TRBJ2-3
clone_size: NA
d_call: TRBD1
v_call: TRBV11-1
cdr3_nt: TGTGCCAGCAGCTTCAAGCCAGCCTCGGACAGGTTCGGGGATACGCAGTATTTT
cdr3_aa: CASSFKPASDRFGDTQYF

j_call: TRBJ2-5
clone_size: NA
d_call: NA
v_call: TRBV5-1
cdr3_nt: TGCGCCAGCACAGCGGCGGGGACCCAAGAGACCCAGTACTTC
cdr3_aa: CASTAAGTQETQYF

j_call: TRBJ2-7
clone_size: NA
d_call: TRBD2
v_call: TRBV15
cdr3_nt: TGTGCAGATCGTGGACTAGCGGGGGACGAGCAGTACTTC
cdr3_aa: CADRGLAGDEQYF

j_call: TRBJ2-7
clone_size: NA
d_call: TRBD2
v_call: TRBV7-3
cdr3_nt: TGTGCCAGCAGCCCAAATAGCGGGGGGTCCTACGAGCAGTACTTC
cdr3_aa: CASSPNSGGSYEQYF

j_call: TRBJ2-5
clone_size: NA
d_call: NA
v_call: TRBV5-1
cdr3_nt: TGCGCCAGCAGCTTGGGCGGCGGGGCAGAAGAGACCCAGTACTTC
cdr3_aa: CASSLGGGAEETQYF

j_call: TRBJ2-7
clone_size: NA
d_call: NA
v_call: TRBV4-3
cdr3_nt: TGCGCCAGCAGCCGGGGACATCTATCGATCAACGAGCAGTACTTC
cdr3_aa: CASSRGHLSINEQYF

j_call: TRBJ2-2
clone_size: NA
d_call: TRBD2
v_call: TRBV19
cdr3_nt: TGTGCCAGTGTGGCACGGCGGGAGGGCTTCGGGGAGCTGTTTTTT
cdr3_aa: CASVARREGFGELFF

j_call: TRBJ2-3
clone_size: NA
d_call: TRBD2
v_call: TRBV7-9
cdr3_nt: TGTGCCAGCAGCGGACTAGCGGGAGTCTCAGATACGCAGTATTTT
cdr3_aa: CASSGLAGVSDTQYF

j_call: TRBJ1-2
clone_size: NA
d_call: NA
v_call: TRBV7-2
cdr3_nt: TGTGCCAGCGGGGAGGGGAGTGGCTATGGCTACACCTTC
cdr3_aa: CASGEGSGYGYTF

j_call: TRBJ2-5
clone_size: NA
d_call: TRBD2
v_call: TRBV5-1
cdr3_nt: TGCGCCAGCAGCTTTGGTGTAAGCGGGGTTGCTCAAGAGACCCAGTACTTC
cdr3_aa: CASSFGVSGVAQETQYF

j_call: TRBJ2-3
clone_size: NA
d_call: TRBD1
v_call: TRBV5-1
cdr3_nt: TGCGCCAGTCGGACAGGAACAGATACGCAGTATTTT
cdr3_aa: CASRTGTDTQYF

j_call: TRBJ2-1
clone_size: NA
d_call: NA
v_call: TRBV7-6
cdr3_nt: TGTGCCAGCAGCTTAGCCGGGACAAATCACAATGAGCAGTTCTTC
cdr3_aa: CASSLAGTNHNEQFF

j_call: TRBJ2-1
clone_size: few
d_call: TRBD2
v_call: TRBV6-1
cdr3_nt: TGTGCCAGCAGTGAGCGCAGACTAGCGGTAGGGGGTGAGCAGTTCTTC
cdr3_aa: CASSERRLAVGGEQFF

j_call: TRBJ2-3
clone_size: once
d_call: NA
v_call: TRBV11-2
cdr3_nt: TGTGCCAGCTGTTCTACAGGGCCAGATACGCAGTATTTT
cdr3_aa: CASCSTGPDTQYF